The rows below give T cell receptor beta chains drawn from one sample of a study of blood T cell repertoires in COVID-19. Here immunoSEQ multiplex PCR was the method, and the copy in TCRdb shows in-frame clones only, minus some. The sample carries roughly 500,000 clones, around 85% recorded once. The sequenced sample consisted of peripheral blood. All receptors come from a human donor in a cohort sampled during active COVID-19. The CDR3 runs from the conserved cysteine through the conserved F or W. A D gene is named only where the DNA matches it firmly. Clone size, where shown, is once, few, many, or a class for clones that have expanded.

TRBJ2-1,once,TRBV6-2/TRBV6-3,TRBD2,CASSYIAGVYNEQFF,TGTGCCAGCAGTTACATAGCGGGGGTATACAATGAGCAGTTCTTC
TRBJ2-5,.,TRBV3-1/TRBV3-2,TRBD2,CASSQGGRVGATQYF,TGTGCCAGCAGCCAGGGAGGGCGGGTTGGAGCGACCCAGTACTTC
TRBJ2-1,.,TRBV7-2,TRBD1,CASSPRTPAGGPYYNEQFF,TGTGCCAGCAGCCCTAGGACCCCCGCAGGGGGACCCTACTACAATGAGCAGTTCTTC
TRBJ2-2,.,TRBV28,.,CASSSPPGGSGELFF,TGTGCCAGCAGTTCCCCTCCAGGGGGGTCCGGGGAGCTGTTTTTT
TRBJ2-2,.,TRBV19,TRBD2,CASRWTSGNTGELFF,TGTGCCAGTAGGTGGACTAGCGGGAACACCGGGGAGCTGTTTTTT
TRBJ2-1,.,TRBV7-2,.,CASSSLAPYNEQFF,TGTGCCAGCAGCTCACTAGCACCCTACAATGAGCAGTTCTTC
TRBJ1-3,.,TRBV7-8,.,CASSLAEGRRHTIYF,TGTGCCAGCAGCTTAGCGGAGGGGCGGCGGCACACCATATATTTT
TRBJ2-2,.,TRBV7-8,TRBD2,CASSYILSGRQTGELFF,TGTGCCAGCAGTTACATCCTTAGCGGGAGACAAACCGGGGAGCTGTTTTTT
TRBJ2-2,few,TRBV7-2,.,CASSPRVGSTGELFF,TGTGCCAGCAGCCCTCGCGTTGGGAGCACCGGGGAGCTGTTTTTT
TRBJ2-3,.,TRBV11-2,TRBD1,CASSLAAGGVTDTQYF,TGTGCCAGCAGCTTAGCTGCAGGGGGTGTCACAGATACGCAGTATTTT
TRBJ2-6,.,TRBV10-3,TRBD2,CAISSGLAGGAGANVLTF,TGTGCCATCAGTTCCGGACTAGCGGGAGGGGCGGGGGCCAACGTCCTGACTTTC
TRBJ1-4,.,TRBV15,.,CATSPGGSNEKLFF,TGTGCCACCAGCCCCGGAGGGTCTAATGAAAAACTGTTTTTT
TRBJ2-2,.,TRBV6-6,.,CASSYSRDGAGELFF,TGTGCCAGCAGTTACTCGAGGGATGGGGCCGGGGAGCTGTTTTTT
TRBJ2-3,.,TRBV4-3,.,CASSQGRGGGADTQYF,TGCGCCAGCAGCCAAGGGCGAGGGGGGGGTGCAGATACGCAGTATTTT
TRBJ2-1,.,TRBV4-1,TRBD2,CASTASGSLPYNEQFF,TGCGCCAGCACCGCGAGCGGGAGTTTGCCCTACAATGAGCAGTTCTTC
TRBJ1-2,few,TRBV9,.,CASSVAGRNYGYTF,TGTGCCAGCAGCGTAGCCGGCAGGAACTATGGCTACACCTTC
TRBJ1-1,.,TRBV6-4,.,CASSGQGFLNTEAFF,TGTGCCAGCAGTGGGCAGGGGTTCCTGAACACTGAAGCTTTCTTT
TRBJ2-3,.,TRBV29-1,.,CSARIPSGTDTQYF,TGCAGCGCCCGAATACCCAGTGGCACAGATACGCAGTATTTT
TRBJ1-5,.,TRBV29-1,.,CSSQAGVNQPQHF,TGCAGCTCGCAGGCAGGCGTAAATCAGCCCCAGCATTTT
TRBJ2-7,.,TRBV2,.,CASSDQGIYEQYF,TGTGCCAGCAGTGATCAGGGGATCTACGAGCAGTACTTC
TRBJ2-6,.,TRBV19,.,CASSIQGPSSGANVLTF,TGTGCCAGTAGTATACAGGGGCCCTCCTCTGGGGCCAACGTCCTGACTTTC
TRBJ2-3,.,TRBV18,TRBD2,CASSPLLAVSTDTQYF,TGTGCCAGCTCACCACTACTAGCGGTGAGCACAGATACGCAGTATTTT
TRBJ1-4,.,TRBV19,TRBD1,CASSEPGQQSFNEKLFF,TGTGCCAGTAGTGAACCGGGACAGCAATCCTTTAATGAAAAACTGTTTTTT
TRBJ1-4,.,TRBV27,TRBD1,CASSLTGQGVGKLFF,TGTGCCAGCAGTTTGACGGGACAGGGGGTGGGAAAACTGTTTTTT
TRBJ1-1,.,TRBV19,.,CASTPTAGRAFF,TGTGCCAGTACTCCGACAGCCGGGAGAGCTTTCTTT
TRBJ2-7,.,TRBV7-9,TRBD2,CASSSGLAGPTYEQYF,TGTGCCAGCAGCTCGGGACTAGCGGGACCCACCTACGAGCAGTACTTC
TRBJ2-7,.,TRBV9,TRBD2,CASSVGYGGVYEQYF,TGTGCCAGCAGCGTAGGGTATGGGGGGGTTTACGAGCAGTACTTC
TRBJ1-5,few,TRBV28,.,CASIRGGVERPQHF,TGTGCCAGCATTCGGGGTGGGGTCGAACGGCCCCAGCATTTT
TRBJ2-5,once,TRBV27,TRBD2,CASSFGRGKETQYF,TGTGCCAGCAGTTTCGGGAGGGGTAAAGAGACCCAGTACTTC
TRBJ2-5,.,TRBV20-1,.,CSARAQETQYF,TGCAGTGCCAGAGCACAAGAGACCCAGTACTTC
TRBJ2-1,.,TRBV3-1/TRBV3-2,TRBD2,CASSQASGMGSEQFF,TGTGCCAGCAGCCAAGCTAGCGGGATGGGAAGTGAGCAGTTCTTC
TRBJ2-1,once,TRBV6-4,TRBD1,CASSPGTGYNEQFF,TGTGCCAGCAGCCCCGGGACAGGGTACAATGAGCAGTTCTTC
TRBJ2-5,many,TRBV5-8,.,CASSPRGKETQYF,TGTGCCAGCAGTCCCCGGGGGAAAGAGACCCAGTACTTC
TRBJ1-1,.,TRBV4-2,TRBD1,CASSQVQGGDYGTEAFF,TGTGCCAGCAGCCAAGTCCAGGGGGGCGATTACGGGACTGAAGCTTTCTTT
TRBJ2-1,.,TRBV19,TRBD2,CASSNRAAGERDEQFF,TGTGCCAGTAGTAATAGGGCGGCGGGAGAGAGAGATGAGCAGTTCTTC
TRBJ1-5,once,TRBV6-6,.,CASSYSNGVAGQPQHF,TGTGCCAGCAGTTACTCGAACGGGGTAGCGGGCCAGCCCCAGCATTTT
TRBJ2-7,.,TRBV5-4,TRBD2,CASSLDSGSSYEQYF,TGTGCCAGCAGCTTGGATAGCGGGAGCTCCTACGAGCAGTACTTC
TRBJ2-5,.,TRBV27,.,CASSTFIRDQETQYF,TGTGCCAGCAGTACCTTTATTCGCGACCAAGAGACCCAGTACTTC